The entry that follows covers one T cell receptor (beta chain) sequence. The data were obtained in a study of control samples from healthy donors and cancer patients. Assay: immunoSEQ multiplex PCR; the TCRdb copy retains only in-frame clones and omits some. The sample holds 150,000 to 200,000 clones, 90% to 95% seen once. The CDR3 sequence is 14 residues long. With 2 bases removed from V and 2 bases from J, the gap between germline ends came to 10 bases. Germline V CDR1 and CDR2: SGHTA, FQGNSA. The receptor was derived from a man aged 55 to 69 with colorectal cancer. Source material: PBMCs. The V call is TRBV7-2, the J call TRBJ2-7; D not certain. CDR3 DNA: TGTGCCAGCAGCTTAAGACTTCCCCCCTACGAGCAGTACTTC. It yields the protein CASSLRLPPYEQYF.